Following are 29 T cell receptor beta chains from one sample sequenced in a study of T cells after yellow fever vaccination. TCRdb redid the calling of the 5' RACE reads with MiXCR, one entry per CDR3 protein. The sample holds about 320,000 distinct CDR3 sequences, around 11% seen once. This specimen consisted of CD4+ T cells sorted from PBMCs, obtained 45 days after the yellow fever booster vaccination. These receptors all stem from a man between 18 and 35 years old who received the YFV17D yellow fever vaccine.

This clonotype was picked up a small number of times. This chain uses TRBV29-1 with TRBJ1-2, with D tentatively TRBD1 (5 bases). V lost 6 bases and J lost 2, with 10 bases in between. Germline V CDR1 and CDR2: SQVTM, ANQGSEA. The CDR3 loop spans 12 amino acids. This CDR3 is CSVGRLNYGYTF. In nucleotides, the CDR3 is TGCAGCGTGGGACGTTTGAACTATGGCTACACCTTC.

The chain combines TRBV6-2 or TRBV6-3 with TRBJ2-6, with 9 bases matching TRBD1. Germline CDR1 is MNHEY and CDR2 is SVGEGT. There are 17 residues in the CDR3. V shed 6 bases, J shed 3 bases, and the junction held 9 bases outside the gene matches. CDR3 nucleotides: TGTGCCAGCAGCGCCGGGACAGGGAATTTTGGGGCCAACGTCCTGACTTTC. Protein product: CASSAGTGNFGANVLTF.

The chain employs TRBV18 and TRBJ2-5; D call uncertain. Germline assignment: CDR1 KGHSH and CDR2 LQKENI. This CDR3 contains 15 residues. Trimming stripped 1 base from V and 3 bases from J, with 12 bases between. The CDR3 reads CASSPRFWAKETQYF. In DNA form, the CDR3 reads TGTGCCAGCTCACCACGGTTTTGGGCGAAAGAGACCCAGTACTTC. Filled out from reference TRBV18 and TRBJ2-5, the complete variable domain reads NAGVMQNPRHLVRRRGQEARLRCSPMKGHSHVYWYRQLPEEGLKFMVYLQKENIIDESGMPKERFSAEFPKEGPSILRIQQVVRGDSAAYFCASSPRFWAKETQYFGPGTRLLVL.

This clonotype was counted ten times or more. The rearrangement joins TRBV7-8 to TRBJ1-1, with D perhaps TRBD1 (6 bases). Trimming pared 7 bases from V and 2 bases from J, leaving 20 bases between. There are 16 residues in the CDR3. Germline V gives CDR1 SGHVS, CDR2 FQNEAQ. The CDR3 nucleotides are TGTGCCAGCACCGGACTTGACTGGGGGGGCAACACTGAAGCTTTCTTT. It encodes CASTGLDWGGNTEAFF.

The chain is built from TRBV29-1 and TRBJ2-5, with 7 bases fitting TRBD1. Germline loops: CDR1 SQVTM, CDR2 ANQGSEA. The V gene end was trimmed by 0 bases and the J gene end by 5 bases; junction bases not matched to a gene: 9. There are 15 residues in the CDR3. The CDR3 is CSVEETGLVGETQYF. DNA for the CDR3: TGCAGCGTTGAAGAGACAGGGTTGGTTGGGGAGACCCAGTACTTC.

This clonotype turned up a few times. The V gene is TRBV7-2, the J gene TRBJ2-7; TRBD1 is a possible D gene (5 bases). This CDR3 contains 13 residues. V was pared by 2 bases and J by 6 bases, with 11 bases between. Germline CDR1 reads SGHTA; CDR2 reads FQGNSA. The CDR3 loop reads CASSLIRVGEQYV. The DNA for the CDR3 is TGTGCCAGCAGCTTAATCAGGGTTGGCGAGCAGTACGTC.

The table lists this clonotype with a few counts. CDR3 sequence reads: CASSYSLSGANVLTF. DNA for the CDR3: TGTGCCAGCAGTTACAGCCTCTCTGGGGCCAACGTCCTGACTTTC. The chain has TRBV7-3 and TRBJ2-6; D unresolved. Per germline, CDR1 SGHTA and CDR2 FQGTGA. CDR3 length equals 15 residues. V gave up 6 bases and J gave up 0 bases, with 9 bases separating them.

The chain employs TRBV7-2 and TRBJ2-1; 14 positions match TRBD2. The germline CDR1 and CDR2 sequences are SGHTA and FQGNSA. Losses at the gene ends were 5 bases for V and 4 bases for J; bases not matched to a gene: 7. The CDR3 has 17 residues. CDR3 coding DNA: TGTGCCAGCAGCACCAGGACTAGCGGGGGGCTGTACAATGAGCAGTTCTTC. This translates into CASSTRTSGGLYNEQFF.

This clonotype has a handful of counts. The chain is built from TRBV6-5 and TRBJ2-1; 8 bases are a match to TRBD2. Germline V gene sequence: CDR1 MNHEY, CDR2 SVGAGI. This CDR3 contains 15 residues. V gave up 6 bases and J gave up 6 bases; unmatched junction bases: 10. DNA for the CDR3: TGTGCCAGCAGCCGACCCGGAGCGGGGGTCAATGAGCAGTTCTTC. It is translated as CASSRPGAGVNEQFF.

The J gene is TRBJ1-4, the V gene TRBV5-4; no definite D call. This CDR3 has 15 residues. Per germline, CDR1 SGHNT and CDR2 YYREEE (reference sequence). The V end was cut by 4 bases, the J end by 8 bases, with 18 bases between. The CDR3 is CASSEVGPPEEKLFF. In nucleotides, the CDR3 is TGTGCCAGCAGCGAGGTAGGCCCACCGGAGGAAAAACTGTTTTTT.

The chain joins TRBV4-1 to TRBJ2-1; D uncertain. With 1 base removed from V and 6 bases from J, the gap between germline ends came to 16 bases. The CDR3 is made up of 16 amino acids. Germline assignment: CDR1 MGHRA and CDR2 YSYEKL. As DNA, the CDR3 is TGCGCCAGCAGCCAAGCCACGGCCTCCGCCCTCAATGAGCAGTTCTTC. It codes for CASSQATASALNEQFF.

This clonotype was observed a handful of times. This chain uses TRBV5-1 with TRBJ2-3, with TRBD2 matching over 11 bases. Losses at the gene ends were 0 bases for V and 3 bases for J; bases not matched to a gene: 3. CDR3 length equals 16 residues. CDR1 and CDR2 (germline): SGHRS, YFSETQ. The CDR3, as DNA: TGCGCCAGCAGCTTGGGCGGGACTAGCGGAACAGATACGCAGTATTTT. This gives the protein CASSLGGTSGTDTQYF.

This clonotype has a count of ten or more. V usage is TRBV11-2 and J usage is TRBJ2-3; D assignment may be TRBD1 or TRBD2 (5 bases each). V gave up 0 bases and J gave up 8 bases, with 9 bases separating them. The germline V gene encodes CDR1 SGHAT and CDR2 FQNNGV. The CDR3 spans 13 residues. The CDR3: CASSLDLGVTQYF. CDR3 bases: TGTGCCAGCAGCTTAGATCTGGGGGTTACGCAGTATTTT.

V gene TRBV5-1 combines with J gene TRBJ2-1; TRBD2 matches 12 bases. The length of the CDR3 is 16 residues. Germline assignment: CDR1 SGHRS and CDR2 YFSETQ. V lost 8 bases and J lost 0; bases outside the gene matches: 6. The CDR3 nucleotides read TGCGCCAGTCGTCTAGCGGGGGGGGTCTCCTACAATGAGCAGTTCTTC. Translation gives CASRLAGGVSYNEQFF.

In this sample, this clonotype turned up a few times. The rearrangement uses TRBV10-3 and TRBJ1-2; 7 bases fit TRBD1. Per the germline V gene, CDR1 is ENHRY and CDR2 is SYGVKD. Trimming removed 7 bases from V and 8 bases from J; junction bases left unmatched: 10. This CDR3 has 13 residues. The CDR3 DNA reads TGTGCCATCAACTCGGGACAGATTATAGGCTACACCTTC. Its translation: CAINSGQIIGYTF.

The table lists this clonotype with a few counts. The chain carries TRBV6-2 or TRBV6-3 and TRBJ2-2; 7 bases line up with TRBD1. Germline values: CDR1 MNHEY, CDR2 SVGEGT. There are 15 residues in the CDR3. Trimming cost V 7 bases and J 4 bases; bases outside gene matches: 9. For the CDR3, the DNA is TGTGCCAGCACCCGAGGGGGCCCGGTCACCGGGGAGCTGTTTTTT. Amino acid sequence: CASTRGGPVTGELFF.

The V gene is TRBV5-1, the J gene TRBJ2-3; 8 bases are a match to TRBD2. This CDR3 has 15 residues. CDR1 SGHRS and CDR2 YFSETQ come from the germline V gene. V trimming: 0 bases; J trimming: 6 bases; junction bases outside the gene matches: 6. The CDR3 coding sequence is TGCGCCAGCAGCTTGGGTAGCGGGGATTTGGATACGCAGTATTTT. The encoded protein is CASSLGSGDLDTQYF.

The CDR3 DNA reads as TGCGCCAGCAGCTTGGAAGGTTCTGGAAACACCATATATTTT. This sequence encodes CASSLEGSGNTIYF. The chain links TRBV5-1 to TRBJ1-3; the D is unclear. Looked up from germline, CDR1 is SGHRS and CDR2 is YFSETQ. Trimming stripped 0 bases from V and 1 base from J, with 5 bases between. The CDR3 is made up of 14 amino acids.

V and J are TRBV6-6 and TRBJ2-7; D is possibly TRBD1 (6 bases). The germline V and J ends were trimmed by 6 bases and 5 bases, with 20 bases remaining between them. This CDR3 spans 15 amino acids. Germline assignment: CDR1 MNHNY and CDR2 SVGAGI (reference sequence). DNA for the CDR3: TGTGCCAGCAGCTCCCGGTGGCAGGGGAGTAACGAGCAGTACGTC. The encoded protein is CASSSRWQGSNEQYV.

The chain joins TRBV6-5 to TRBJ2-5; weak D call: TRBD1 (6 bases). V was pared by 0 bases and J by 5 bases, with 13 bases between. The CDR3 sequence is 15 residues long. The germline gives CDR1 MNHEY, CDR2 SVGAGI. The CDR3 loop reads CASSYSVGGFETQYF. The CDR3 DNA follows: TGTGCCAGCAGTTACTCCGTAGGGGGTTTCGAGACCCAGTACTTC.

The chain recombines TRBV5-1 with TRBJ2-1; 9 nucleotides align to TRBD1. The length of the CDR3 is 15 residues. Germline CDR1 reads SGHRS; CDR2 reads YFSETQ. V shed 0 bases and J 4 bases; nucleotides not matched to a gene: 2. The CDR3 nucleotides read TGCGCCAGCAGCTTGGAGGACAGGGGTTACAATGAGCAGTTCTTC. Translated: CASSLEDRGYNEQFF.

This clonotype showed up many times. The chain has TRBV4-2 and TRBJ1-6; D perhaps matches TRBD1 (5 bases). V lost 4 bases and J 10 bases, leaving 20 bases between the germline ends. This CDR3 spans 16 amino acids. Germline V gives CDR1 LGHNA, CDR2 YNFKEQ. In DNA, the CDR3 is TGTGCCAGCAGCCGGAACCCCCGGGGGGGTGAATCACCCCTCCACTTT. It specifies CASSRNPRGGESPLHF.

This clonotype was detected only a few times. This chain links TRBV29-1 with TRBJ1-2; D is unclear. Germline values: CDR1 SQVTM, CDR2 ANQGSEA. Trimming left V 4 bases short and J 5 bases short, with 11 bases between. The CDR3 totals 12 residues. The CDR3 is CSVGDGTYGYTF. The CDR3 nucleotides are TGCAGCGTTGGCGACGGAACTTATGGCTACACCTTC. Variable domain in full (rest from reference TRBV29-1 and TRBJ1-2): SAVISQKPSRDICQRGTSLTIQCQVDSQVTMMFWYRQQPGQSLTLIATANQGSEATYESGFVIDKFPISRPNLTFSTLTVSNMSPEDSSIYLCSVGDGTYGYTFGSGTRLTVV.

This clonotype was counted at least ten times. The rearrangement links TRBV18 to TRBJ2-7; unclear D gene. Germline V gives CDR1 KGHSH, CDR2 LQKENI. V was cut by 3 bases and J by 4 bases, with 13 bases left in between. The CDR3 covers 14 residues. CDR3 sequence reads: CASSPDQVTYEQYF. The CDR3 coding sequence is TGTGCCAGCTCACCGGACCAAGTAACTTACGAGCAGTACTTC. Filled out from reference TRBV18 and TRBJ2-7, the complete variable domain reads NAGVMQNPRHLVRRRGQEARLRCSPMKGHSHVYWYRQLPEEGLKFMVYLQKENIIDESGMPKERFSAEFPKEGPSILRIQQVVRGDSAAYFCASSPDQVTYEQYFGPGTRLTVT.

This clonotype was observed many times. This chain joins TRBV3-1 and TRBJ2-5; D ambiguous. Germline V gives CDR1 LGHDT, CDR2 YNNKEL (reference sequence). The CDR3 has 14 amino acids. The V end was cut by 2 bases, the J end by 5 bases, with 12 bases between. In DNA form, the CDR3 reads TGTGCCAGCAGCCAATGGGTCCAGCAGGAGACCCAGTACTTC. Translating it yields CASSQWVQQETQYF.

This chain uses TRBV7-9 with TRBJ2-5, with D perhaps assigned TRBD1 or TRBD2 (5 bases each). The CDR3 is 15 amino acids. Between the trimmed V and J ends, which lost 1 base and 5 bases, there was a span of 14 bases. The germline gives CDR1 SEHNR, CDR2 FQNEAQ (reference sequence). CDR3 sequence: CASSLGRGWEETQYF. In DNA, the CDR3 is TGTGCCAGCAGCTTAGGAAGGGGTTGGGAGGAGACCCAGTACTTC.

The chain uses TRBV21-1 and TRBJ2-7; the table assigns TRBD1, which was not confirmed against the DNA. TRBV21-1 is a documented pseudogene. CDR3 length: 14 residues. CDR3 sequence (DNA): TGTGCCAGCGGCTCACAGGTACCGCTCTACGAGCAGTACTTC. This sequence encodes CASGSQVPLYEQYF.

This clonotype has a handful of counts. This sequence joins TRBV5-1 and TRBJ1-6; D possibly corresponds to TRBD1 (6 bases). V was shortened by 0 bases and J by 18 bases, with 16 bases between the two germline ends. The CDR3 is made up of 13 amino acids. Per the germline V gene, CDR1 is SGHRS and CDR2 is YFSETQ. CDR3 nucleotide sequence: TGCGCCAGCAGCTTGGATCCAGGGGCCTCCGGCCACTTT. Its protein is CASSLDPGASGHF.

The rearrangement links TRBV5-8 to TRBJ1-1, with a tentative D call TRBD1 (6 bases). The V gene lost 3 bases and the J gene lost 5 bases, with 17 bases spanning the gap. The CDR3 extends over 15 amino acids. Germline CDR1 reads SGHTS; CDR2 reads YDEGEE. In nucleotides, the CDR3 is TGTGCCAGCAGCTCTTGGGGGGGCGGATTGACTGAAGCTTTCTTT. Translating gives CASSSWGGGLTEAFF.